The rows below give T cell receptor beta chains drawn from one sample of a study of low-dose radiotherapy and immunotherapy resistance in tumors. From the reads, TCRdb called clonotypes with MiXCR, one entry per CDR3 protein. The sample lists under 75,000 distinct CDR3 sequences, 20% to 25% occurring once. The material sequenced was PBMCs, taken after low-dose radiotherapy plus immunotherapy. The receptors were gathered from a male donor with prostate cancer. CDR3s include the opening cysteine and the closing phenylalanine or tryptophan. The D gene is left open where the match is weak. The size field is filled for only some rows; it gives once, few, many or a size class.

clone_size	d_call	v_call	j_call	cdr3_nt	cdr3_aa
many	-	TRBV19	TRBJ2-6	TGTGCCAGTAATACCAGGGGCAGATCTGGGGCCAACGTCCTGACTTTC	CASNTRGRSGANVLTF
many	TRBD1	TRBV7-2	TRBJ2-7	TGTGCCAGCAGCTTATCGGACAGGTCGGTCGAGCAGTACTTC	CASSLSDRSVEQYF
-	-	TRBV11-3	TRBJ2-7	TGTGCCAGCAGCAACCGACCGCGCGACGAGCAGTACTTC	CASSNRPRDEQYF
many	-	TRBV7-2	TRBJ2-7	TGTGCCAGCAGCTACGCGGTTTACGAGCAGTACTTC	CASSYAVYEQYF
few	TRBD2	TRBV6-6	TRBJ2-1	TGTGCCAGCAGTTACGGACTAGCGGGAGCTGAGCAGTTCTTC	CASSYGLAGAEQFF
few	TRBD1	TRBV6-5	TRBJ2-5	TGTGCCAGCAGTTGGGGGACAGGGAGTATTCAAGAGACCCAGTACTTC	CASSWGTGSIQETQYF
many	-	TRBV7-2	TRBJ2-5	TGTGCCAGCAGCCGTATGGGCTGGGAGACCCAGTACTTC	CASSRMGWETQYF
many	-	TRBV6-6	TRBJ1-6	TGTGCCAGCAGTTACTCGACCGGCTCACCCCTCCACTTT	CASSYSTGSPLHF
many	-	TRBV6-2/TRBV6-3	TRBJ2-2	TGTGCCAGCGGCTGGGTATCAACGAACACCGGGGAGCTGTTTTTT	CASGWVSTNTGELFF
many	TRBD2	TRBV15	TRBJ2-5	TGTGCCACCAGCAGACTAGCGGGTATGGAGACCCAGTACTTC	CATSRLAGMETQYF
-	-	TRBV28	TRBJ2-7	TGTGCCAGCAGCCGACAGCCCTTGGAGCAGTACTTC	CASSRQPLEQYF
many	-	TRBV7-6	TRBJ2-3	TGTGCCAGCAGCTTGAGCAGGGGAGTGAGTGATACGCAGTATTTT	CASSLSRGVSDTQYF
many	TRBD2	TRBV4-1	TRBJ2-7	TGCGCCAGCAGCCAAGAAGAGAAGCTAGCGGGAGGGTCCCCCTACGAGCAGTACTTC	CASSQEEKLAGGSPYEQYF
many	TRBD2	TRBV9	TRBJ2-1	TGTGCCAGCAGCACTAGCGGGAGTGGGTCCTACAATGAGCAGTTCTTC	CASSTSGSGSYNEQFF